The 8 T cell receptor beta chains reported below all come from one sample, sequenced in a study of T cells in Graves' hyperthyroidism and ophthalmopathy (dated by TCRdb to the late 2010s). The protocol used for the library was multiplex PCR. Sequencing instrument: Illumina HiSeq 2000. Amplification of TCR beta CDR3 regions was carried out from RNA transcripts. A first-round RT-PCR of the TCR CDR3 used the HTBI primer set with the Qiagen OneStep RT-PCR kit. The raw public data were reprocessed by TCRdb itself: fastp quality trimming at Q25, MiXCR clonotype calling, in-frame beta chains only. Rows are unified per CDR3 protein, each entry keeping the most common DNA and genes. Here the sample has approximately 410,000 distinct CDR3 sequences; approximately 13% occur a single time. The ten top clones hold 5% to 6% of the sample. Sequencing was performed on blood. These receptors originate from a woman aged 18-29 years with Graves' hyperthyroidism.

The V call is TRBV19, the J call TRBJ1-4; D not certain. Trimming removed 5 bases from V and 4 bases from J, with 14 bases in between. This CDR3 contains 15 residues. Germline values: CDR1 LNHDA, CDR2 SQIVND (reference sequence). The CDR3 protein is CASSLRRGVNEKLFF. The CDR3, as DNA: TGTGCCAGTAGTCTGCGACGGGGAGTTAATGAAAAACTGTTTTTT.

This clonotype was counted many times. The gene calls are TRBV28 and TRBJ2-1, with TRBD2 as a possible D gene (7 bases). Between the trimmed V and J ends, which lost 4 bases and 4 bases, there was a span of 20 bases. Germline CDR1 reads MDHEN; CDR2 reads SYDVKM. The CDR3 spans 17 residues. CDR3 sequence: CASSSDYREGVYNEQFF. CDR3 sequence (DNA): TGTGCCAGCAGTTCAGATTACAGGGAGGGGGTTTACAATGAGCAGTTCTTC.

This clonotype was counted ten times or more. J is TRBJ2-7 and V is TRBV27; TRBD1 agrees at 10 bases. V was clipped by 6 bases and J by 5 bases; unmatched bases: 10. CDR3 length equals 15 residues. Germline V gene sequence: CDR1 MNHEY, CDR2 SMNVEV (reference sequence). The CDR3 nucleotides are TGTGCCAGCAGCCTAAACCGGGACAGGGGCCACGAGCAGTACTTC. Its protein is CASSLNRDRGHEQYF.

This clonotype was seen ten or more times. The genes are TRBV9 and TRBJ2-5; 7 bases line up with TRBD2. Trimming at V came to 3 bases and at J to 2 bases, leaving 7 bases not matched to a gene. Germline values: CDR1 SGDLS, CDR2 YYNGEE. The CDR3 has 15 amino acids. The CDR3 region has the DNA TGTGCCAGCAGCGAGGGACTAACCCGTCAAGAGACCCAGTACTTC. It encodes CASSEGLTRQETQYF.

This clonotype was detected ten times or more. This rearrangement joins TRBV6-2 or TRBV6-3 to TRBJ1-5; TRBD1 matches at 9 bases. The CDR3 runs to 14 residues. The junction had 5 bases not matched to a gene; V was cut back by 4 bases and J by 7 bases. Looked up from germline, CDR1 is MNHEY and CDR2 is SVGEGT. The chain's CDR3 is CASSWGQGYQPQHF. In DNA form, the CDR3 reads TGTGCCAGCAGTTGGGGACAGGGATACCAGCCCCAGCATTTT.

This clonotype turned up a few times. This chain links TRBV4-1 with TRBJ2-7; no firm D call. CDR1 is MGHRA, CDR2 YSYEKL, per germline. The CDR3 runs to 12 residues. V was trimmed by 8 bases and J by 7 bases, leaving 15 bases between them. The CDR3 nucleotides are TGCGCCAGCTCAGGTCCCTTCGGGGAGCAGTACTTC. This gives the protein CASSGPFGEQYF.

V usage is TRBV20-1 and J usage is TRBJ1-1; D not certain. The length of the CDR3 is 15 residues. V lost 0 bases and J 1 base, leaving 12 bases between the germline ends. Germline values: CDR1 DFQATT, CDR2 SNEGSKA (reference sequence). The CDR3 sequence is CSARDHKQSNTEAFF. CDR3 DNA sequence: TGCAGTGCTAGAGACCACAAGCAATCGAACACTGAAGCTTTCTTT.

This chain links TRBV20-1 with TRBJ2-3; D might be TRBD1 (6 bases). Deletions cut 4 bases from V and 2 bases from J, with 16 bases between. This CDR3 contains 15 residues. Germline CDR1 reads DFQATT; CDR2 reads SNEGSKA (reference sequence). The CDR3 nucleotides read TGCAGTGCTAAAGGACCGGACAGATACACAGATACGCAGTATTTT. This encodes CSAKGPDRYTDTQYF.